These 10 T cell receptor beta chains came from one sample sequenced in a study of identical twins. TCRdb re-called the 5' RACE reads with MiXCR, one entry per CDR3 protein. The sample has 1.5 million to 2 million distinct CDR3 sequences; under 35% are singletons. Sample: cord blood. These receptors all stem from a newborn girl in good health.

V is TRBV28 and J is TRBJ2-3; TRBD2 agrees at 11 bases. CDR1 is MDHEN and CDR2 is SYDVKM in the germline V gene. V shed 6 bases, J shed 4 bases, and the junction held 6 bases outside the gene matches. The CDR3 contains 15 residues. CDR3 region: CASRPSGRRPDTQYF. The DNA for the CDR3 is TGTGCCAGCAGACCTAGCGGGAGGCGGCCAGATACGCAGTATTTT. The whole variable domain, filled in from reference TRBV28 and TRBJ2-3, reads DVKVTQSSRYLVKRTGEKVFLECVQDMDHENMFWYRQDPGLGLRLIYFSYDVKMKEKGDIPEGYSVSREKKERFSLILESASTNQTSMYLCASRPSGRRPDTQYFGPGTRLTVL.

The chain has TRBV2 and TRBJ1-4; D might be TRBD1 (5 bases). The ends were cut back, 4 bases at V and 8 bases at J, with 11 bases in the middle. Germline lookup yields CDR1 SNHLY and CDR2 FYNNEI. The CDR3 length is 13 residues. In nucleotides, the CDR3 is TGTGCCAGCAGTGGGGGGAGTGGAGAAAAACTGTTTTTT. As protein: CASSGGSGEKLFF.

V is TRBV27 and J is TRBJ1-1, with D perhaps matching TRBD1 (5 bases). The length of the CDR3 is 13 residues. Germline V gene data show CDR1 as MNHEY and CDR2 as SMNVEV (reference sequence). Deletions cut 10 bases from V and 1 base from J, with 13 bases between. The CDR3 region is CAMHETENTEAFF. The CDR3 DNA reads TGTGCCATGCACGAGACAGAGAACACTGAAGCTTTCTTT.

This clonotype was seen at least ten times. CDR3 region: CSVQGINYGYTF. Written as DNA, the CDR3 is TGCAGCGTCCAGGGGATTAACTATGGCTACACCTTC. The J gene is TRBJ1-2, the V gene TRBV29-1; D might be TRBD1 (6 bases). The germline V and J ends were trimmed by 6 bases and 1 base, with 9 bases remaining between them. Germline V lookup: CDR1 SQVTM, CDR2 ANQGSEA. The CDR3 extends over 12 amino acids.

This clonotype was observed a handful of times. This rearrangement joins TRBV5-1 to TRBJ2-1; tentative D call: TRBD1 (6 bases). The germline V and J ends were trimmed by 4 bases and 2 bases, with 16 bases remaining between them. Germline V CDR1 and CDR2: SGHRS, YFSETQ. This CDR3 has 16 residues. CDR3 sequence: CASSENNRVTYNEQFF. As DNA, the CDR3 is TGCGCCAGCAGCGAGAACAACAGGGTTACCTACAATGAGCAGTTCTTC.

This clonotype came up a few times. The chain has TRBV4-1 and TRBJ2-3, with TRBD2 matching 9 bases. V trimming: 0 bases; J trimming: 1 base; junction bases outside the gene matches: 5. Germline assignment: CDR1 MGHRA and CDR2 YSYEKL. This CDR3 comprises 17 residues. The chain's CDR3 is CASSQERIAGGTDTQYF. In DNA form, the CDR3 reads TGCGCCAGCAGCCAAGAGAGAATAGCGGGAGGCACAGATACGCAGTATTTT.

This clonotype showed up just a few times. The V call is TRBV7-2, the J call TRBJ2-7; 10 nucleotides agree with TRBD2. Germline V CDR1 and CDR2: SGHTA, FQGNSA. V trimming: 6 bases; J trimming: 2 bases; junction bases outside the gene matches: 7. The length of the CDR3 is 15 residues. CDR3 bases: TGTGCCAGCAGACGAGGACTAGCGGAGGCCTACGAGCAGTACTTC. This codes for CASRRGLAEAYEQYF. Drawing the rest from reference TRBV7-2 and TRBJ2-7, the complete variable domain is GAGVSQSPSNKVTEKGKDVELRCDPISGHTALYWYRQSLGQGLEFLIYFQGNSAPDKSGLPSDRFSAERTGGSVSTLTIQRTQQEDSAVYLCASRRGLAEAYEQYFGPGTRLTVT.

The chain joins TRBV5-1 to TRBJ2-1; D is uncertain. V was clipped by 1 base and J by 8 bases, with 16 bases between them. Germline assignment: CDR1 SGHRS and CDR2 YFSETQ. The CDR3 has 15 residues. The CDR3 protein is CASSLWFVIGDEQFF. The CDR3 DNA reads as TGCGCCAGCAGCTTGTGGTTTGTCATCGGAGATGAGCAGTTCTTC.

This chain joins TRBV4-1 and TRBJ1-6; D possibly corresponds to TRBD1 (6 bases). V shed 2 bases and J shed 6 bases, with 11 bases lying between them. CDR3 length equals 15 residues. In germline, CDR1 is MGHRA, CDR2 YSYEKL. CDR3 in amino acids: CASSQSPGVNSPLHF. Written as DNA, the CDR3 is TGCGCCAGCAGCCAATCTCCAGGGGTTAATTCACCCCTCCACTTT.

This clonotype showed up many times. The chain carries TRBV3-1 and TRBJ2-3; 9 nucleotides align to TRBD1. V shed 6 bases and J 2 bases; nucleotides not matched to a gene: 6. This CDR3 comprises 15 residues. Germline V lookup: CDR1 LGHDT, CDR2 YNNKEL (reference sequence). The DNA for the CDR3 is TGTGCCAGCAGTTACCGGGACAGGGACACAGATACGCAGTATTTT. Protein sequence: CASSYRDRDTDTQYF.